Reported below is one T cell receptor (beta chain). MiXCR, applied by TCRdb to the RT-PCR reads, yields one record per CDR3 protein. The profile shows about 540,000 distinct CDR3 sequences, around 21% of them singletons. This sample is part of a study of response to subunit inactivated influenza vaccine. Germline V gene sequence: CDR1 SGHRS, CDR2 YFSETQ. V was clipped by 4 bases and J by 6 bases; unmatched bases: 14. The CDR3 has 19 residues. The same sample was also used in a study of T cells expressing NK-cell markers. As reported in that work: TCR beta libraries carry UMIs added by 5'RACE template switching. All TCR beta repertoires analysed originated from sorted CD3+CD56+NKG2C+, CD3+CD56+NKG2C- and CD3+CD56-NKG2C+ T cells. Seven sequenced donors out of eight were HCMV-seropositive, one seronegative. In several donors, dominant clonotypes made up 28.3-60.1% of CD3+CD56-NKG2C+ cells. What remained unclear was the HCMV specificity of expanded NKG2C+ T cell clones.

This TCR came from a man over 45 who received an inactivated influenza vaccine. Source: CD4+ T cells sorted from PBMCs, taken 11 to 12 days after vaccination. The J gene is TRBJ2-1, the V gene TRBV5-1; 15 nucleotides match TRBD2. The CDR3: CASSPRMGLAGGEANEQFF. The CDR3 bases are TGCGCCAGCAGCCCTAGGATGGGACTAGCGGGAGGTGAGGCCAATGAGCAGTTCTTC.